These 15 T cell receptor beta chains share one sample of origin, sequenced in a study of radiotherapy plus CTLA-4 blockade in lung cancer. Libraries were prepared by immunoSEQ multiplex PCR; TCRdb keeps only in-frame clonotypes and omits some of them. The table records about 87,000 clones, around nine tenths of them present only once. The sample was peripheral blood, taken from a patient treated with radiotherapy plus ipilimumab. Receptors were obtained from a human donor with non-small cell lung cancer that progressed on radiotherapy plus ipilimumab.

This clone was detected only a few times. The J gene is TRBJ2-7, the V gene TRBV18; 7 bases are shared with TRBD1. Looked up from germline, CDR1 is KGHSH and CDR2 is LQKENI. V was clipped by 4 bases and J by 2 bases; unmatched bases: 8. CDR3 size: 15 residues. CDR3 amino acids: CASSHRQGNPYEQYF. The DNA of the CDR3 is TGTGCCAGCTCACACAGACAGGGAAACCCCTACGAGCAGTACTTC.

The V call is TRBV14, the J call TRBJ1-4; TRBD1 is a possible D gene (6 bases). With 4 bases removed from V and 8 bases from J, the gap between germline ends came to 14 bases. This CDR3 has 14 amino acids. Germline-derived CDR1 and CDR2 are SGHDN and FVKESK. DNA of the CDR3: TGTGCCAGCAGCCCACAGGGACCTGGGGAAAAACTGTTTTTT. Its translation: CASSPQGPGEKLFF.

The chain is built from TRBV7-6 and TRBJ1-5; 7 bases fit TRBD1. Trimming removed 5 bases from V and 1 base from J; junction bases left unmatched: 2. The length of the CDR3 is 14 residues. Germline loops: CDR1 SGHVS, CDR2 FNYEAQ. CDR3 nucleotide sequence: TGTGCCAGCAGCGGGGGACAGAGCAATCAGCCCCAGCATTTT. Translating gives CASSGGQSNQPQHF.

The chain has TRBV4-1 and TRBJ2-7, with 7 positions matching TRBD2. CDR1 MGHRA and CDR2 YSYEKL come from the germline V gene. The CDR3 extends over 16 amino acids. After removal of 0 bases from V and 5 bases from J, the junction contained 10 bases not matched to a gene. The CDR3 sequence: CASSQEGSGIRDEQYF. CDR3 DNA sequence: TGCGCCAGCAGCCAAGAGGGGAGCGGGATACGTGACGAGCAGTACTTC.

Only one count was recorded for this clone. The chain is built from TRBV6-5 and TRBJ1-2, with TRBD1 matching 8 bases. This CDR3 has 13 residues. Per the germline V gene, CDR1 is MNHEY and CDR2 is SVGAGI. The V gene end was trimmed by 2 bases and the J gene end by 6 bases; junction bases not matched to a gene: 2. This CDR3 is CASSYPGQDGYTF. As DNA, the CDR3 is TGTGCCAGCAGTTACCCGGGACAGGATGGCTACACCTTC.

The V call is TRBV18, the J call TRBJ1-1, with 7 nucleotides matching TRBD1. CDR1 and CDR2 from the germline V gene are KGHSH and LQKENI. The CDR3 runs 13 residues. V shed 3 bases, J shed 8 bases, and the junction held 6 bases outside the gene matches. The CDR3 coding sequence is TGTGCCAGCTCACCCACCCGGGACAGAGAAGCTTTCTTT. Its protein is CASSPTRDREAFF.

The chain joins TRBV5-1 to TRBJ2-5; TRBD1 might be the D (5 bases). Per the germline V gene, CDR1 is SGHRS and CDR2 is YFSETQ. This CDR3 is 15 amino acids long. V lost 0 bases and J lost 2, with 11 bases in between. The CDR3, as DNA: TGCGCCAGCAGCTTGGTTGGGGCCTCACAAGAGACCCAGTACTTC. Translation gives CASSLVGASQETQYF. Full variable domain (outside the CDR3, taken from reference TRBV5-1 and TRBJ2-5): KAGVTQTPRYLIKTRGQQVTLSCSPISGHRSVSWYQQTPGQGLQFLFEYFSETQRNKGNFPGRFSGRQFSNSRSEMNVSTLELGDSALYLCASSLVGASQETQYFGPGTRLLVL.

The chain is built from TRBV5-1 and TRBJ2-1; possibly TRBD2 for D (5 bases). The V end was cut by 7 bases, the J end by 7 bases, with 15 bases between. Germline V gives CDR1 SGHRS, CDR2 YFSETQ. The CDR3 spans 13 residues. CDR3 sequence reads: CASGRVGGNEQFF. The CDR3 region has the DNA TGCGCCAGCGGCCGGGTGGGCGGGAATGAGCAGTTCTTC.

The chain recombines TRBV4-1 with TRBJ2-3, with D maybe TRBD1 (6 bases). The CDR3 contains 14 residues. V was trimmed by 6 bases and J by 2 bases, leaving 12 bases between them. Germline CDR1 MGHRA, CDR2 YSYEKL. The CDR3 spells CASSPTGLTDTQYF. In DNA, the CDR3 is TGCGCCAGCAGTCCGACAGGCCTCACAGATACGCAGTATTTT.

The chain is built from TRBV7-6 and TRBJ2-1, with a tentative D call TRBD2 (5 bases). The germline gives CDR1 SGHVS, CDR2 FNYEAQ. The CDR3 has 15 residues. The germline V and J ends were trimmed by 5 bases and 6 bases, with 17 bases remaining between them. The CDR3 DNA is TGTGCCAGCAGCGGCTCTAGCTCCCCCATCAATGAGCAGTTCTTC. Translation: CASSGSSSPINEQFF.

This chain links TRBV13 with TRBJ2-7, with D maybe TRBD2 (5 bases). Germline V gene data show CDR1 as PRHDT and CDR2 as FYEKMQ (reference sequence). V was cut by 4 bases and J by 4 bases, with 20 bases left in between. This CDR3 is built from 16 residues. CDR3 sequence: CASSSGNPLNLYEQYF. The DNA for the CDR3 is TGTGCCAGCAGCTCCGGGAACCCTTTAAATCTATACGAGCAGTACTTC.

This chain uses TRBV9 with TRBJ1-4; the D gene is possibly TRBD1 (6 bases). V gave up 4 bases and J gave up 7 bases, with 17 bases separating them. This CDR3 has 15 residues. Germline V gene data show CDR1 as SGDLS and CDR2 as YYNGEE. The CDR3: CASSQGPGAGEKLFF. The DNA for the CDR3 is TGTGCCAGCAGCCAGGGGCCAGGGGCAGGTGAAAAACTGTTTTTT.

The chain recombines TRBV15 with TRBJ2-2, with 8 bases that match TRBD2. Unmatched junction bases numbered 4, after V lost 0 bases and J lost 7 bases. Per the germline V gene, CDR1 is LNHNV and CDR2 is YYDKDF (reference sequence). The CDR3 covers 15 residues. CDR3 DNA: TGTGCCACCAGCAGAGATACGGGAGGGGGCGGGGAGCTGTTTTTT. It encodes CATSRDTGGGGELFF.

V and J are TRBV5-1 and TRBJ1-6, with 7 bases that match TRBD1. CDR3 size: 18 residues. V shed 3 bases and J 0 bases; nucleotides not matched to a gene: 9. The V gene's germline CDR1 is SGHRS and CDR2 YFSETQ. The CDR3 nucleotides read TGCGCCAGCAGCTCTGGGACAGCTATTAGCTCCTATAATTCACCCCTCCACTTT. Its translation is CASSSGTAISSYNSPLHF.

The rearrangement uses TRBV19 and TRBJ2-7, with 9 nucleotides matching TRBD1. The germline V gene encodes CDR1 LNHDA and CDR2 SQIVND (reference sequence). The length of the CDR3 is 14 residues. V gave up 6 bases and J gave up 7 bases; unmatched junction bases: 10. This CDR3 reads CASRPGTGLGEQYF. The CDR3 DNA follows: TGTGCCAGTAGACCCGGGACAGGGTTGGGGGAGCAGTACTTC.